The T cell receptor beta chain under discussion was sequenced for a study of human T cells and chemical hapten exposure. Whole-study context: Alopecia universalis, totalis or areata was present in patients who were mostly female. TCR yields differed between samples (mainly from small differences in pooled library volume).

This clonotype was picked up many times. Its target is not known. V trimming: 2 bases; J trimming: 5 bases; junction bases outside the gene matches: 6. Germline assignment: CDR1 SGDLS and CDR2 YYNGEE. The CDR3 is made up of 15 amino acids. Sample time point: pre-sensitization, week 0. Stated treatment: therapeutic diphenylcyclopropenone sensitization with weekly scalp DPC. Original analysis: From approximately 20,000 to 700,000 TCRs were found per sample, with a median of around 96,000. TCRdb called the RACE reads again in MiXCR, with one record for every CDR3 protein. The V and J calls shown here were made by TCRdb, not taken from the authors' results. Seen here are more than 80,000 distinct CDR3 sequences, approximately 10% observed once, and the top ten hold under 3.5%. Overall study results and limits: Once DPC sensitization occurred, TCRs above 1 in 1000 frequency showed no change.

This sequence was found in a woman between 55 and 75 years old with alopecia areata. Some clones in this sample may be carry-over from other donors' samples. This chain joins TRBV9 and TRBJ2-7; 11 nucleotides match TRBD2. The input for sequencing was whole blood, taken in connection with sensitization to the hapten diphenylcyclopropenone (DPC). CDR3 bases: TGTGCCAGCAGCGTCCTAGGACTAGCGGGCCACGAGCAGTACTTC. This translates into CASSVLGLAGHEQYF.